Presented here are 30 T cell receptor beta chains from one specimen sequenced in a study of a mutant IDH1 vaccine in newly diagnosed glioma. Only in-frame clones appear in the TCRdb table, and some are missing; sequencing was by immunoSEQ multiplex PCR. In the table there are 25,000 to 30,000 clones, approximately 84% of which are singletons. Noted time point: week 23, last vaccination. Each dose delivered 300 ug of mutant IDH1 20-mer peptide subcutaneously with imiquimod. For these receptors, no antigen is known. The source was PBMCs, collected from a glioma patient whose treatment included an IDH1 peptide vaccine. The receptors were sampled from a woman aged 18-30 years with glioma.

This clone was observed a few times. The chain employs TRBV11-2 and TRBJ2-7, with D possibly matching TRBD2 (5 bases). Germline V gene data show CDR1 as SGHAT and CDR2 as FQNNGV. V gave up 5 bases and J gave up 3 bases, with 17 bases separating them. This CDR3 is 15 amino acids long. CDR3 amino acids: CASSPTGPRGYEQYF. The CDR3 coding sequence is TGTGCCAGCAGCCCAACCGGGCCCCGGGGCTACGAGCAGTACTTC.

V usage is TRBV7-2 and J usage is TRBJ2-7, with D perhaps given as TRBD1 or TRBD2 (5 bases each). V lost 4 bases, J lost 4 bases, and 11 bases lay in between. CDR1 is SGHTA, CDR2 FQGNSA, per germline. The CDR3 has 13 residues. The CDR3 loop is CASSSPGSYEQYF. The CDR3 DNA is TGTGCCAGCAGCTCCCCAGGGAGTTACGAGCAGTACTTC.

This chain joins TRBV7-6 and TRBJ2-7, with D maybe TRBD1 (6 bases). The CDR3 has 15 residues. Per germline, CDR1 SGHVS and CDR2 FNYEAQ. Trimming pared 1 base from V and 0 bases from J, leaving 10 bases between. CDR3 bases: TGTGCCAGCAGCTTAGGGAAACAGGGCTCCTACGAGCAGTACTTC. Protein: CASSLGKQGSYEQYF.

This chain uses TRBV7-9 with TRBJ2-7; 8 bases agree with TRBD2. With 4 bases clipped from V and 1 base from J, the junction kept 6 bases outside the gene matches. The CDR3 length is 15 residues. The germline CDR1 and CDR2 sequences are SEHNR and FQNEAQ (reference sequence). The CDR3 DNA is TGTGCCAGCAGCTCTACCGGGACTAGATCCTACGAGCAGTACTTC. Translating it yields CASSSTGTRSYEQYF.

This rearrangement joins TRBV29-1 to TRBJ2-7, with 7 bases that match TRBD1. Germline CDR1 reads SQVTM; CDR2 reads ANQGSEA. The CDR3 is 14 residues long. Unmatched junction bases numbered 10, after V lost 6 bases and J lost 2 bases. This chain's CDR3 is CSVEPRDSPYEQYF. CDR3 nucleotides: TGCAGCGTGGAGCCCCGGGACAGCCCCTACGAGCAGTACTTC.

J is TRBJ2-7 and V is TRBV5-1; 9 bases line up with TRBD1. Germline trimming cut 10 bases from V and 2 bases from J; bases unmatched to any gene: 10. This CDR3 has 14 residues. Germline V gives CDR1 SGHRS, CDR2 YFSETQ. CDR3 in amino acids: CALKGTGNTYEQYF. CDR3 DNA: TGCGCCCTGAAGGGGACAGGGAATACCTACGAGCAGTACTTC.

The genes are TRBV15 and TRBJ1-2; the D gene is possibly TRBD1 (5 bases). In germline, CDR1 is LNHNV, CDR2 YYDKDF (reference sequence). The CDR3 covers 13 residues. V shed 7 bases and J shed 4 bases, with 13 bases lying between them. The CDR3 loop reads CATTWTGGYGYTF. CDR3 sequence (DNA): TGTGCCACCACTTGGACGGGGGGCTATGGCTACACCTTC.

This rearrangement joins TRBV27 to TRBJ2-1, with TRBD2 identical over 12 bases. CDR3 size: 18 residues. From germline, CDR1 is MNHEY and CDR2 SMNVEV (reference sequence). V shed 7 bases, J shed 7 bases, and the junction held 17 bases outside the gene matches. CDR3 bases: TGTGCCAGCACTAATAAAAACCCGGGACTAGCGGGTTATAATGAGCAGTTCTTC. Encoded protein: CASTNKNPGLAGYNEQFF.

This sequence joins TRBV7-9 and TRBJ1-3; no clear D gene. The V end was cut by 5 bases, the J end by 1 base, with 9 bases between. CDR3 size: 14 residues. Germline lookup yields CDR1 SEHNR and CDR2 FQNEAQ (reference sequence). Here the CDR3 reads CASSDLRSGNTIYF. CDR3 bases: TGTGCCAGCAGCGACCTTAGGTCTGGAAACACCATATATTTT.

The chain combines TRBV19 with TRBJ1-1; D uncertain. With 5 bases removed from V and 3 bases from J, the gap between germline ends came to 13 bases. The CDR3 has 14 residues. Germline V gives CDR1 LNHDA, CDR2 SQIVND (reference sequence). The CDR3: CASSGRTADTEAFF. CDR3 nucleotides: TGTGCCAGTAGTGGCCGGACTGCTGACACTGAAGCTTTCTTT.

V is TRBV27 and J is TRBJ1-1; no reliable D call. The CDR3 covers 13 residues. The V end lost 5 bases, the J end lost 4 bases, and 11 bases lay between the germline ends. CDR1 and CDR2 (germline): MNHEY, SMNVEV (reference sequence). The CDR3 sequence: CASSGGWSTEAFF. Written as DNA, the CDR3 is TGTGCCAGCAGTGGAGGTTGGAGCACTGAAGCTTTCTTT.

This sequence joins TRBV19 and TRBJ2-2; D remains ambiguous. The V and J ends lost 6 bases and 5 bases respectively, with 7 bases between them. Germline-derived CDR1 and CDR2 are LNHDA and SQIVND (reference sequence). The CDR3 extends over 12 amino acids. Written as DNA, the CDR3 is TGTGCCAGTAGCTTGGGGACCGGGGAGCTGTTTTTT. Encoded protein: CASSLGTGELFF.

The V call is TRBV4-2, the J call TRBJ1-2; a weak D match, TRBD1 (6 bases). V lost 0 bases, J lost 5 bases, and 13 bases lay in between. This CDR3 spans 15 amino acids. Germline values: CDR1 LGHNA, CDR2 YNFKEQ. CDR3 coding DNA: TGTGCCAGCAGCCAAGAATCGGACAGCAGATATGGCTACACCTTC. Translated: CASSQESDSRYGYTF.

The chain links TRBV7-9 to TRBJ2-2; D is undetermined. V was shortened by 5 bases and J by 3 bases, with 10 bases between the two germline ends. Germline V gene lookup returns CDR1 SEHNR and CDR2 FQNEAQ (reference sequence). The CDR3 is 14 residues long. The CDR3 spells CASSPDGDTGELFF. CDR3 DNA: TGTGCCAGCAGCCCGGACGGAGACACCGGGGAGCTGTTTTTT.

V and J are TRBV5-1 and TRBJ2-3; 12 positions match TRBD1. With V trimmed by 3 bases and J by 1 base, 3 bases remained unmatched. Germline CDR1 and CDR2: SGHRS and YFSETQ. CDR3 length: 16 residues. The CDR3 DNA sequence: TGCGCCAGCAGCTGGGGACAGGGGGCGGGCACAGATACGCAGTATTTT. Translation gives CASSWGQGAGTDTQYF.

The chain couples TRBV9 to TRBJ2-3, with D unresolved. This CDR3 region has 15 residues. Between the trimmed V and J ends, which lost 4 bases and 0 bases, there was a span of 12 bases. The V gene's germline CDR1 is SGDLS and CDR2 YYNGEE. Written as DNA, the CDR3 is TGTGCCAGCAGCCAAAGATGGGGAAGCACAGATACGCAGTATTTT. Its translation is CASSQRWGSTDTQYF.

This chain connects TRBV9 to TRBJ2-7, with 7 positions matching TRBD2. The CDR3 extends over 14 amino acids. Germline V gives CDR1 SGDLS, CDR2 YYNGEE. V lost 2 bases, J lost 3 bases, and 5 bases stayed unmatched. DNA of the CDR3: TGTGCCAGCAGCGTCAATCGGGAGGACTACGAGCAGTACTTC. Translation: CASSVNREDYEQYF.

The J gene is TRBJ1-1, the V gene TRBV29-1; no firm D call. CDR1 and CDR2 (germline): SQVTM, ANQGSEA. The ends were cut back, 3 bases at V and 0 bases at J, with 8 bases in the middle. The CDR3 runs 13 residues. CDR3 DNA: TGCAGCGTTGAGAGGCAGATGAACACTGAAGCTTTCTTT. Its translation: CSVERQMNTEAFF.

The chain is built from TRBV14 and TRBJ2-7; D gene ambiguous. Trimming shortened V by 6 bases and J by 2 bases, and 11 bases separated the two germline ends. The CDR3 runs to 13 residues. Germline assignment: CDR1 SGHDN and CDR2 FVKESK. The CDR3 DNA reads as TGTGCCAGCAGTTTACACGGTCCCTACGAGCAGTACTTC. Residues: CASSLHGPYEQYF.

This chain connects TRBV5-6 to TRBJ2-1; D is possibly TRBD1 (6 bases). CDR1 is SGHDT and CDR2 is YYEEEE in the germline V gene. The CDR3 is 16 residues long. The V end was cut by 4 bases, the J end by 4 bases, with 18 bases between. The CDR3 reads CASSLPGAGAYNEQFF. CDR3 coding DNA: TGTGCCAGCAGCCTCCCAGGGGCAGGGGCTTACAATGAGCAGTTCTTC. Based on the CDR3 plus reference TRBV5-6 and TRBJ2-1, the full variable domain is DAGVTQSPTHLIKTRGQQVTLRCSPKSGHDTVSWYQQALGQGPQFIFQYYEEEERQRGNFPDRFSGHQFPNYSSELNVNALLLGDSALYLCASSLPGAGAYNEQFFGPGTRLTVL.

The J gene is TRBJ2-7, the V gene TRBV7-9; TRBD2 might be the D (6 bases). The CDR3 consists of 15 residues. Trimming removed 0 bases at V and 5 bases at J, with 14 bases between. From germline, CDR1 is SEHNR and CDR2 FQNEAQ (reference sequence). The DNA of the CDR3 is TGTGCCAGCAGCTTAGCCCCGGGGAGGATGAACGAGCAGTACTTC. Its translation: CASSLAPGRMNEQYF. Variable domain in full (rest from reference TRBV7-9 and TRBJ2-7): DTGVSQNPRHKITKRGQNVTFRCDPISEHNRLYWYRQTLGQGPEFLTYFQNEAQLEKSRLLSDRFSAERPKGSFSTLEIQRTEQGDSAMYLCASSLAPGRMNEQYFGPGTRLTVT.

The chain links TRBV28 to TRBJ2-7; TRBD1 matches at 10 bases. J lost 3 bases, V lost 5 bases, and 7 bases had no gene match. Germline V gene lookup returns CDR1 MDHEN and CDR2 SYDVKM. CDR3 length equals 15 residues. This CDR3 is CASSPGQGIYYEQYF. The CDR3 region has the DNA TGTGCCAGCAGTCCGGGACAGGGGATATACTACGAGCAGTACTTC.

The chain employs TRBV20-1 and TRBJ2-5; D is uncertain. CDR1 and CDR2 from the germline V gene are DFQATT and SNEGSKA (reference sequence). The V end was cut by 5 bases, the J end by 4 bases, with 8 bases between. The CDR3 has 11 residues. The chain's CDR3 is CSAFWGETQYF. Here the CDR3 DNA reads TGCAGTGCTTTCTGGGGAGAGACCCAGTACTTC.

The CDR3 sequence is CASSLGGRGFSEQYF. CDR3 DNA sequence: TGTGCCAGCAGTCTAGGGGGCAGGGGATTCTCGGAGCAGTACTTC. V is TRBV6-5 and J is TRBJ2-7; the match to TRBD1 covers 7 bases. Germline values: CDR1 MNHEY, CDR2 SVGAGI. This CDR3 has 15 residues. V was clipped by 5 bases and J by 7 bases; unmatched bases: 14.

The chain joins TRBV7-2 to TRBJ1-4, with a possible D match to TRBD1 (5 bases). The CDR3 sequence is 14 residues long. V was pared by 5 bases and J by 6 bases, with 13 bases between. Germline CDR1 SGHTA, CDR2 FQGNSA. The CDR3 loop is CASSGQGGYEKLFF. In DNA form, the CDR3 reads TGTGCCAGCAGCGGGCAGGGCGGTTATGAAAAACTGTTTTTT.

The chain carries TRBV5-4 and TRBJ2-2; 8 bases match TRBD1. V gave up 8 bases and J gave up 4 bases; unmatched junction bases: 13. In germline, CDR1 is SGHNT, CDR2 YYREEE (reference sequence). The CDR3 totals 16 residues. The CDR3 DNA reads TGTGCCAGAGACCCACCGGGACAGGACAGCACCGGGGAGCTGTTTTTT. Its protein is CARDPPGQDSTGELFF.

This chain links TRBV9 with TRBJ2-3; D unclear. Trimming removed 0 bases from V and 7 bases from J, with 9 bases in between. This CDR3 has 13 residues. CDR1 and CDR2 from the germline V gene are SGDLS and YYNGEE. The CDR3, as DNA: TGTGCCAGCAGCGTAGGTGGCGAGAATACGCAGTATTTT. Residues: CASSVGGENTQYF.

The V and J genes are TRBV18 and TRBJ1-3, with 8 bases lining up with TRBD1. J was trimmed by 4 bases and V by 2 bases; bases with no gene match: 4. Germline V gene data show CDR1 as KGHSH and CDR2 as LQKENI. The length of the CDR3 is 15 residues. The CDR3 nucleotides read TGTGCCAGCTCACCAACGACAGGGGTCGGAAACACCATATATTTT. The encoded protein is CASSPTTGVGNTIYF.

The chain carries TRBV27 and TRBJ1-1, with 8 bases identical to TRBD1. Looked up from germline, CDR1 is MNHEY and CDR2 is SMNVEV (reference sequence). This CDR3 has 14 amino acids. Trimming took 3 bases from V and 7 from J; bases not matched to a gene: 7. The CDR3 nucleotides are TGTGCCAGCAGTTTGGGGGCAGGGGGCGGTGAAGCTTTCTTT. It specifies CASSLGAGGGEAFF.

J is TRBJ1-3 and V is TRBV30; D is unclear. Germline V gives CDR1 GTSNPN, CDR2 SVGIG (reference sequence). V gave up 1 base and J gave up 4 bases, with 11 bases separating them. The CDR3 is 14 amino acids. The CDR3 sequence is CAWSEADSGNTIYF. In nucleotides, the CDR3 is TGTGCCTGGAGTGAGGCAGATTCCGGAAACACCATATATTTT.